This TCR beta chain was profiled in a study of a mutant IDH1 vaccine in newly diagnosed glioma (dated by TCRdb to about 2021). Turning to the overall study: Patients received eight vaccinations in weeks 1, 3, 5, 7, 11, 15, 19 and 23, corresponding to visits V03 through V10. In the chemotherapy-containing groups, vaccination started alongside temozolomide cycles, whereas in patients who had radiotherapy alone it started 4-6 weeks after radiotherapy. The roughly 30 treated patients were roughly 62% male and roughly 40% female, with a mean age of roughly 40 years. Prior to enrollment, standard therapy consisting of radiotherapy alone, temozolomide alone, or radiochemotherapy with temozolomide had been administered to patients, with the combination being received by most patients. Peripheral blood was drawn at six visits: V03 (baseline), V05, V07, V10, V12 and V13. Longitudinal TCRB deep sequencing was done for 25 treated patients, wherever samples were available for exploratory analyses. Beyond this particular receptor, the publication reports: Changes in the top peripheral T cell clonotypes picked up by TCRB sequencing did not appear to be linked to pseudoprogression. According to the authors, sample limitations meant that analyses of patient blood samples could not be reproduced. Immune responses induced by the vaccine were seen in approximately 93% of patients across multiple MHC alleles. PBMC samples for TCRB deep sequencing were selected based on availability.

The time point label, read with the paper, signifies: week 23, last vaccination. Each vaccine dose, consisting of 300 ug of a 20-mer mutant IDH1 peptide in Montanide, was administered subcutaneously with topical imiquimod. Donors had newly diagnosed WHO grade 3 or 4 IDH1-mutant astrocytomas with loss of nuclear ATRX. The samples were drawn from NOA16, a multicentre, single-arm, open-label phase I trial in Germany that tested a mutant IDH1 peptide vaccine in humans for the first time. Genomic DNA for TCRB sequencing was extracted from EDTA blood using the DNeasy Blood and Tissue Kit. Comment on this clone: What this receptor recognizes is not known. No quality values exist for individual bases; no much larger clone is one base distant.

Library method: the immunoSEQ multiplex PCR assay. The hsTCRB Kit was used according to the manufacturer's protocol to amplify rearranged TCR beta chain sequences. An Illumina MiSeq was used to sequence the TCRB libraries. On the study's bioinformatics: The proprietary platform of the kit vendor was used for demultiplexing, trimming and gene mapping. TCRdb stores this immuneACCESS table with in-frame sequences only. Part of the clones is absent; in the studies checked, under half of the shortfall reflects unresolved V genes, and no reason is known for the rest. V and J calls and clone size are as listed in that table; D and trimming were resolved from the DNA. A total of 45,000 to 65,000 clones appear in this sample, roughly 77% of them only once. Roughly 8.1% of the sample goes to the ten largest clones. The clonotype was recovered from a woman between 40 and 55 years old with glioma. Some clones in this sample may be carry-over from other donors' samples. The starting material was PBMCs, obtained from a glioma patient whose treatment included an IDH1 peptide vaccine.

This receptor carries the CDR3 CASSQDRGDQPQHF. The nucleotide sequence is given as TGTGCCAGCAGTCAGGACAGGGGAGATCAGCCCCAGCATTTT. In this chain, TRBV2 is recombined with TRBJ1-5, with 9 bases in between that match TRBD1. The cysteine opens and the phenylalanine closes a CDR3 of 14 amino acids. CDR3 DNA only is kept here, 42 bases in frame from base 1. V trim: 5 bases; J trim: 5 bases; unmatched bases: 4. The CDR1 and CDR2 encoded by the germline V gene are SNHLY and FYNNEI. Beyond the CDR3, the reference TRBV2 and TRBJ1-5 genes provide the residues; the full variable domain reads: EPEVTQTPSHQVTQMGQEVILRCVPISNHLYFYWYRQILGQKVEFLVSFYNNEISEKSEIFDDQFSVERPDGSNFTLKIRSTKLEDSAMYFCASSQDRGDQPQHFGDGTRLSIL.